Below are 16 T cell receptor beta chains sequenced from a single sample in a study of T cell repertoires in cytomegalovirus infection (dated by TCRdb to about 2019). For these receptors, no antigen is known. Interpreted using the paper, the treatment or condition label stands for: in vitro stimulation with specific CMV peptide epitopes to enrich CMV-specific T cells. The data were produced on an Illumina HiSeq 1500. TCRdb reran the public reads through fastp at Q25 and MiXCR, keeping productive beta chains. For every CDR3 protein sequence, its rows merge into one entry that carries the most common genes and DNA. The sample profile shows 250,000 to 300,000 distinct CDR3 sequences; 20% to 25% of them were found once. About 21% of the sample rests with the top ten. Sequencing was performed on cultured PBMCs, taken from culture after CMV antigen stimulation. The receptors shown here come from a human donor in good health (CMV status not recorded). Some clones in this sample may be carry-over from other donors' samples.

This clonotype came up a few times. The V gene is TRBV29-1, the J gene TRBJ1-2, with 7 bases that match TRBD1. Germline V CDR1 and CDR2: SQVTM, ANQGSEA. V shed 3 bases, J shed 2 bases, and the junction held 15 bases outside the gene matches. The CDR3 extends over 17 amino acids. CDR3: CSVDSLGTEFLNYGYTF. CDR3 nucleotide sequence: TGCAGCGTTGACTCTTTGGGGACAGAATTTTTGAACTATGGCTACACCTTC.

The table lists this clonotype with a few counts. This rearrangement joins TRBV19 to TRBJ2-7; D might be TRBD2 (7 bases). Germline V lookup: CDR1 LNHDA, CDR2 SQIVND (reference sequence). This CDR3 is 15 amino acids long. V dropped 1 base and J dropped 7 bases, with 17 bases sitting between them. The CDR3, as DNA: TGTGCCAGTAGTATAGTAGGGGGGGCAGCTAAGGAGCAGTACTTC. Translation gives CASSIVGGAAKEQYF.

The chain couples TRBV4-1 to TRBJ1-2; perhaps TRBD1 as D (5 bases). Per germline, CDR1 MGHRA and CDR2 YSYEKL. V shed 4 bases and J shed 4 bases, with 10 bases lying between them. The CDR3 has 13 residues. The CDR3 protein is CASSPWDGYGYTF. CDR3 DNA: TGCGCCAGCAGCCCCTGGGACGGCTATGGCTACACCTTC.

The V call is TRBV5-4, the J call TRBJ2-5; 10 nucleotides line up with TRBD1. Germline lookup yields CDR1 SGHNT and CDR2 YYREEE (reference sequence). V shed 5 bases and J 3 bases; nucleotides not matched to a gene: 7. This CDR3 has 15 amino acids. DNA of the CDR3: TGTGCCAGCAGTCTCACAGGGACAGGGGAAGAGACCCAGTACTTC. Its protein product is CASSLTGTGEETQYF.

The V gene is TRBV19, the J gene TRBJ2-5; 11 nucleotides match TRBD2. V shed 5 bases and J 5 bases; nucleotides not matched to a gene: 13. The germline V gene has CDR1 LNHDA and CDR2 SQIVND (reference sequence). The CDR3 sequence is 17 residues long. The CDR3 region is CASSSGTSGHHGETQYF. The CDR3 nucleotides read TGTGCCAGTAGTTCCGGGACTAGCGGACACCATGGGGAGACCCAGTACTTC.

This clonotype turned up a few times. This chain uses TRBV6-5 with TRBJ2-7; 8 nucleotides line up with TRBD2. The ends lost 1 base at V and 5 bases at J; junction bases unmatched: 10. CDR1 is MNHEY, CDR2 SVGAGI, per germline. The CDR3 is 16 amino acids. This CDR3 is CASSYLRTSSIHEQYF. CDR3 DNA: TGTGCCAGCAGTTACTTAAGGACTAGCAGTATCCACGAGCAGTACTTC.

V gene TRBV25-1 combines with J gene TRBJ2-1, with D hard to call. Germline V lookup: CDR1 MGHDK, CDR2 SYGVNS. Trimming cost V 6 bases and J 8 bases, with 5 bases left between them. CDR3 length equals 10 residues. For the CDR3, the DNA is TGTGCCAGCAGGGGTGATGAGCAGTTCTTC. This encodes CASRGDEQFF. Supplemented by reference TRBV25-1 and TRBJ2-1, the full variable domain reads EADIYQTPRYLVIGTGKKITLECSQTMGHDKMYWYQQDPGMELHLIHYSYGVNSTEKGDLSSESTVSRIRTEHFPLTLESARPSHTSQYLCASRGDEQFFGPGTRLTVL.

The chain has TRBV7-9 and TRBJ2-1; 14 bases line up with TRBD2. Germline V lookup: CDR1 SEHNR, CDR2 FQNEAQ (reference sequence). The CDR3 length is 20 residues. Trimming took 2 bases from V and 4 from J; bases not matched to a gene: 13. In DNA, the CDR3 is TGTGCCAGCAGCTTATTACCTGGGACTAGCGGGAGTCGGGGGTACAATGAGCAGTTCTTC. This encodes CASSLLPGTSGSRGYNEQFF. Looking up the rest from reference TRBV7-9 and TRBJ2-1 gives the full variable domain: DTGVSQNPRHKITKRGQNVTFRCDPISEHNRLYWYRQTLGQGPEFLTYFQNEAQLEKSRLLSDRFSAERPKGSFSTLEIQRTEQGDSAMYLCASSLLPGTSGSRGYNEQFFGPGTRLTVL.

This chain joins TRBV20-1 and TRBJ1-1; D gene ambiguous. CDR1 is DFQATT, CDR2 SNEGSKA, per germline (reference sequence). The CDR3 runs to 15 residues. V lost 0 bases to trimming and J lost 1 base, with 12 bases between them. This CDR3 reads CSAREAGSGNTEAFF. The CDR3 DNA is TGCAGTGCTAGAGAGGCGGGGTCCGGGAACACTGAAGCTTTCTTT.

This clonotype came up many times. V gene TRBV7-9 combines with J gene TRBJ2-7; 13 bases map to TRBD2. Germline V gene lookup returns CDR1 SEHNR and CDR2 FQNEAQ (reference sequence). V shed 2 bases and J 5 bases; nucleotides not matched to a gene: 12. The CDR3 length is 18 residues. CDR3 protein: CASSLTTSGRLGANEQYV. The CDR3 DNA reads as TGTGCCAGCAGCTTAACGACTAGCGGGAGGCTCGGCGCGAACGAGCAGTACGTC.

The V and J genes are TRBV30 and TRBJ1-2, with 8 bases that match TRBD1. The V gene's germline CDR1 is GTSNPN and CDR2 SVGIG (reference sequence). Unmatched junction bases numbered 12, after V lost 4 bases and J lost 8 bases. The CDR3 length is 14 residues. The CDR3 is CAWMRAGGVQGYTF. The DNA for the CDR3 is TGTGCCTGGATGAGAGCAGGGGGCGTACAAGGCTACACCTTC.

The chain carries TRBV29-1 and TRBJ2-5, with TRBD2 identical over 11 bases. This CDR3 has 13 residues. Germline V gives CDR1 SQVTM, CDR2 ANQGSEA. Trimming removed 7 bases from V and 1 base from J; junction bases left unmatched: 2. This CDR3 reads CSGGTSGQETQYF. The CDR3 DNA sequence: TGCAGCGGGGGGACTAGCGGCCAAGAGACCCAGTACTTC.

This clonotype was observed a few times. The chain carries TRBV7-6 and TRBJ1-3; D not certain. In germline, CDR1 is SGHVS, CDR2 FNYEAQ. The ends were cut back, 4 bases at V and 0 bases at J, with 16 bases in the middle. This CDR3 has 17 residues. The CDR3 protein is CASSSKRFEGSGNTIYF. For the CDR3, the DNA is TGTGCCAGCAGCTCGAAGAGGTTCGAAGGCTCTGGAAACACCATATATTTT.

The CDR3 protein is CASSHFVAGPGETQYF. The CDR3 DNA is TGCGCCAGCAGCCACTTCGTAGCGGGTCCTGGGGAGACCCAGTACTTC. The chain combines TRBV4-1 with TRBJ2-5, with 7 bases aligning to TRBD2. The CDR3 is made up of 16 amino acids. The V gene's germline CDR1 is MGHRA and CDR2 YSYEKL. V lost 3 bases to trimming and J lost 5 bases; unmatched junction nucleotides: 12.

The sample holds a few counts of this clonotype. The DNA for the CDR3 is TGTGCCAGTAGTAGCACAATTAACACTGAAGCTTTCTTT. Translated, it gives CASSSTINTEAFF. The rearrangement uses TRBV19 and TRBJ1-1, with D unresolved. This CDR3 region has 13 residues. CDR1 is LNHDA, CDR2 SQIVND, per germline (reference sequence). V gave up 4 bases and J gave up 2 bases, with 8 bases separating them. The entire variable domain, with the rest obtained from reference TRBV19 and TRBJ1-1, is as follows: DGGITQSPKYLFRKEGQNVTLSCEQNLNHDAMYWYRQDPGQGLRLIYYSQIVNDFQKGDIAEGYSVSREKKESFPLTVTSAQKNPTAFYLCASSSTINTEAFFGQGTRLTVV.

Only a few counts were recorded for this clonotype. The chain carries TRBV30 and TRBJ2-1; D perhaps matches TRBD2 (6 bases). In germline, CDR1 is GTSNPN, CDR2 SVGIG (reference sequence). The CDR3 length is 14 residues. The V end lost 4 bases, the J end lost 5 bases, and 15 bases lay between the germline ends. The CDR3 DNA reads as TGTGCCTGGATTAAGAAAGGAGGGGACAATGAGCAGTTCTTC. It encodes CAWIKKGGDNEQFF. The variable domain in full, completed from reference TRBV30 and TRBJ2-1, reads SQTIHQWPATLVQPVGSPLSLECTVEGTSNPNLYWYRQAAGRGLQLLFYSVGIGQISSEVPQNLSASRPQDRQFILSSKKLLLSDSGFYLCAWIKKGGDNEQFFGPGTRLTVL.